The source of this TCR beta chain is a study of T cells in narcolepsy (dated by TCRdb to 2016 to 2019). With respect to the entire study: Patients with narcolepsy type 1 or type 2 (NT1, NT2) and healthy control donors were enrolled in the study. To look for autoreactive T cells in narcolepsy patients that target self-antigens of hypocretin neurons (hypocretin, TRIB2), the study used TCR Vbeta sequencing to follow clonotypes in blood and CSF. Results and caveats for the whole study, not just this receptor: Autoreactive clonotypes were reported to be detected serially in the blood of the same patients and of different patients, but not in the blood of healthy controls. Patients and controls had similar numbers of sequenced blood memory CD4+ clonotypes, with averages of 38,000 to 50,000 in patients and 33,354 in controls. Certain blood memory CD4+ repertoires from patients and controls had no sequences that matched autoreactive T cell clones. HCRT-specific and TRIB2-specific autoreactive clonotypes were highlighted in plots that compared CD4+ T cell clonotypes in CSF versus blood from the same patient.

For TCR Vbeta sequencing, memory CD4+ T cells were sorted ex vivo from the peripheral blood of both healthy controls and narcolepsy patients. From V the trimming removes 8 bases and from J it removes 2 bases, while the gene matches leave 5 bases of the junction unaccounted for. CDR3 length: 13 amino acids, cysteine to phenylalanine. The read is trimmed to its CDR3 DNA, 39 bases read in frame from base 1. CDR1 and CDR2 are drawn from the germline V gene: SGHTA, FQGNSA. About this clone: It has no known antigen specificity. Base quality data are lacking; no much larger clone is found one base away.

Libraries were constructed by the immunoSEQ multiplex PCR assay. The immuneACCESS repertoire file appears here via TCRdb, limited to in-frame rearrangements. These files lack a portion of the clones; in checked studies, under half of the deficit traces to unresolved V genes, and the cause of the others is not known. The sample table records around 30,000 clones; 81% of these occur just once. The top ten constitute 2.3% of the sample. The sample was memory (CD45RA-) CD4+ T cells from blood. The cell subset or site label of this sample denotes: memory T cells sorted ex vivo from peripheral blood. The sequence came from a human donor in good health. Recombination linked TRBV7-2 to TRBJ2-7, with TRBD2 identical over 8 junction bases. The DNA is TGTGCCAGCCAACCGGGACTAGCCTACGAGCAGTACTTC. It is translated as CASQPGLAYEQYF.